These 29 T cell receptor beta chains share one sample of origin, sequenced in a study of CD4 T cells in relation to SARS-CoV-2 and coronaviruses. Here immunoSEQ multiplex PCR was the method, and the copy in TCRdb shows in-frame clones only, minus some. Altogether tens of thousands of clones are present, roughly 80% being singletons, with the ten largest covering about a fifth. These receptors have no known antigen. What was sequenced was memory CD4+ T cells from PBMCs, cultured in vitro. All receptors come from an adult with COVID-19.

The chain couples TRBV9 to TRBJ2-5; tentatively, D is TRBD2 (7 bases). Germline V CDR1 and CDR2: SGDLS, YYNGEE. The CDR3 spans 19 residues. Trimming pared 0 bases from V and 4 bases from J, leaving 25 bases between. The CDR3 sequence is CASSVAPVGGAMYTETQYF. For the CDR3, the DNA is TGTGCCAGCAGCGTAGCCCCCGTGGGGGGGGCTATGTATACAGAGACCCAGTACTTC.

CDR3 amino acids: CASSPTSDEQFF. The CDR3 DNA reads TGTGCCAGCTCACCAACTTCGGATGAGCAGTTCTTC. The genes are TRBV18 and TRBJ2-1; D unresolved. This CDR3 has 12 amino acids. Trimming cost V 2 bases and J 8 bases, with 7 bases left between them. Germline V CDR1 and CDR2: KGHSH, LQKENI. Full variable domain (remainder filled in from reference TRBV18 and TRBJ2-1): NAGVMQNPRHLVRRRGQEARLRCSPMKGHSHVYWYRQLPEEGLKFMVYLQKENIIDESGMPKERFSAEFPKEGPSILRIQQVVRGDSAAYFCASSPTSDEQFFGPGTRLTVL.

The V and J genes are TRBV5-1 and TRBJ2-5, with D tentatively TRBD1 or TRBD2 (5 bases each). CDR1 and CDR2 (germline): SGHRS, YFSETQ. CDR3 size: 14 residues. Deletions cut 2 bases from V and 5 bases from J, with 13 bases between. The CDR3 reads CASSLAEWDETQYF. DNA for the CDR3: TGCGCCAGCAGCTTAGCGGAGTGGGACGAGACCCAGTACTTC.

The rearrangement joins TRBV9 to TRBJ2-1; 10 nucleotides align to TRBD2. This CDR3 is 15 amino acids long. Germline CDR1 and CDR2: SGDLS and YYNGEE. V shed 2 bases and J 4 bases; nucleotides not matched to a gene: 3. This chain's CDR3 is CASSVGTSVYNEQFF. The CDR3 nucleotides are TGTGCCAGCAGCGTGGGGACTAGCGTTTACAATGAGCAGTTCTTC.

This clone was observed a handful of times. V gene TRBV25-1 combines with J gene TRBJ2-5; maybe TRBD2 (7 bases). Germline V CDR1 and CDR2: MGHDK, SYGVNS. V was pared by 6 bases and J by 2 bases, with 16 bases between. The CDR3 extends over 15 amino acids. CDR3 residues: CASSPRGAGQETQYF. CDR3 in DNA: TGTGCCAGCAGCCCCCGGGGGGCTGGGCAAGAGACCCAGTACTTC.

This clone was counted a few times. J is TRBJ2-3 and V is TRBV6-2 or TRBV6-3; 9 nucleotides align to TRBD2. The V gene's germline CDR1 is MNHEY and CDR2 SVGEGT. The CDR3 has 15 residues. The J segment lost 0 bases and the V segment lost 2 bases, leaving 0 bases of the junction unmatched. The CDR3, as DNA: TGTGCCAGCAGTTACACTAGCGGGAGCACAGATACGCAGTATTTT. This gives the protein CASSYTSGSTDTQYF.

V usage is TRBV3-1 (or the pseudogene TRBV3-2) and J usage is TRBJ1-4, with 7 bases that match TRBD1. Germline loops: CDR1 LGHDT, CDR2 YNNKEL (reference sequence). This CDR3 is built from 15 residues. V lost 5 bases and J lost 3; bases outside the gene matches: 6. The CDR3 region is CASSLRGPPNEKLFF. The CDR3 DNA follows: TGTGCCAGCAGCTTGAGGGGGCCCCCTAATGAAAAACTGTTTTTT.

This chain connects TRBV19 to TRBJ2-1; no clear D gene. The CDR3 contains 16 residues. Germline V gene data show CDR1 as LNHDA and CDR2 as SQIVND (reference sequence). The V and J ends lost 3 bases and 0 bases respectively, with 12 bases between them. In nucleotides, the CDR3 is TGTGCCAGTAGTATTAAGAGGTCGAGCTCCTACAATGAGCAGTTCTTC. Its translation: CASSIKRSSSYNEQFF.

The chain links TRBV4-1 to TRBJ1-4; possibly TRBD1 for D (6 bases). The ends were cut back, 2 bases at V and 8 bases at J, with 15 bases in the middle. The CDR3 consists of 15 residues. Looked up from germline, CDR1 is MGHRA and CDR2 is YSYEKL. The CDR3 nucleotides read TGCGCCAGCAGCCAAACACAGGGCGGAGACGAAAAACTGTTTTTT. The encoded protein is CASSQTQGGDEKLFF.

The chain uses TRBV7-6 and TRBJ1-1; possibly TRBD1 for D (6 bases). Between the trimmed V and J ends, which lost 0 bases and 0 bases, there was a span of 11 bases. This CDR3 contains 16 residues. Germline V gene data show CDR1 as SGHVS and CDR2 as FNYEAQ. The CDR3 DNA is TGTGCCAGCAGCTTAGCAATGGGGGCGATGAACACTGAAGCTTTCTTT. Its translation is CASSLAMGAMNTEAFF.

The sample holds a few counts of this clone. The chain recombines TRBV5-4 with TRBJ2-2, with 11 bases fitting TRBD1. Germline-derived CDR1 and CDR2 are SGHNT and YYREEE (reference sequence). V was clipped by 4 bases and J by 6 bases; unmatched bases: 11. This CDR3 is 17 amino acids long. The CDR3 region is CASSTGTGGNFAGELFF. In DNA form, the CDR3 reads TGTGCCAGCAGCACCGGGACAGGGGGGAACTTTGCCGGGGAGCTGTTTTTT.

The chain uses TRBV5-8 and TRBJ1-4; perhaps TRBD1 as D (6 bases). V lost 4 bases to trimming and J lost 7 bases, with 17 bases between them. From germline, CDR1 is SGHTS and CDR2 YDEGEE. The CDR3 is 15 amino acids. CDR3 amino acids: CASSPGTPESEKLFF. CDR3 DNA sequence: TGTGCCAGCAGCCCCGGGACACCGGAAAGTGAAAAACTGTTTTTT.

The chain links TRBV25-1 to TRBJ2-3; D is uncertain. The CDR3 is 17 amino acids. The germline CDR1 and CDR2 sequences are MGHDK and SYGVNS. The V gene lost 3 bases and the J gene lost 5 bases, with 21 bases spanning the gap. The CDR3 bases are TGTGCCAGCAGTGATCCCTCGACTGGGTATTCTGGAGATACGCAGTATTTT. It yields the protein CASSDPSTGYSGDTQYF.

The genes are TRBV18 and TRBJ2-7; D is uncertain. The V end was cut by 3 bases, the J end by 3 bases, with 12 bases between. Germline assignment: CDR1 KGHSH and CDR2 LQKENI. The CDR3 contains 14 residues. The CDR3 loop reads CASSPTDPHYEQYF. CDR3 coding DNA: TGTGCCAGCTCACCTACGGACCCCCACTACGAGCAGTACTTC.

This CDR3 is CASSLSGVDEKLFF. The CDR3 DNA is TGTGCCAGCAGCTTGTCAGGGGTAGATGAAAAACTGTTTTTT. This rearrangement joins TRBV5-5 to TRBJ1-4; a possible D gene is TRBD1 (6 bases). CDR1 SGHKS and CDR2 YYEKEE come from the germline V gene (reference sequence). V lost 1 base and J lost 6, with 10 bases in between. The CDR3 is made up of 14 amino acids.

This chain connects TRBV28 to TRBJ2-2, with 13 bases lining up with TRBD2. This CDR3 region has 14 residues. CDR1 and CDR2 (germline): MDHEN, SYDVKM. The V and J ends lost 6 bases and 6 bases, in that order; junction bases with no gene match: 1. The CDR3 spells CASRGTSGAGELFF. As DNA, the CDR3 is TGTGCCAGCAGGGGGACTAGCGGGGCCGGGGAGCTGTTTTTT.

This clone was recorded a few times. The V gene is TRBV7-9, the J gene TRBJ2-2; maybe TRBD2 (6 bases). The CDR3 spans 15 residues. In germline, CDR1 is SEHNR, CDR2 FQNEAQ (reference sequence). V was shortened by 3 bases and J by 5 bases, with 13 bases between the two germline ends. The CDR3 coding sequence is TGTGCCAGCAGCTTGGGACTCCCTTTGACCGGGGAGCTGTTTTTT. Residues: CASSLGLPLTGELFF.

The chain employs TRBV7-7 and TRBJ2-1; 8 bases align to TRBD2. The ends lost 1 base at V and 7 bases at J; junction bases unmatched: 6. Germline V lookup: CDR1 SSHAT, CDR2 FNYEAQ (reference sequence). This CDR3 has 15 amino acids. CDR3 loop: CASSLVASGYNEQFF. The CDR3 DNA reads TGTGCCAGCAGCTTAGTGGCTAGCGGGTATAATGAGCAGTTCTTC.

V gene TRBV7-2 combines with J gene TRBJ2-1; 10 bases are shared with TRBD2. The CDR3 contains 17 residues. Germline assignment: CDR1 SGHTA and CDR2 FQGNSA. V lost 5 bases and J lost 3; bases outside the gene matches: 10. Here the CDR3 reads CASSQPRTSGVYNEQFF. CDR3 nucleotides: TGTGCCAGCAGCCAACCACGGACTAGCGGAGTCTACAATGAGCAGTTCTTC.

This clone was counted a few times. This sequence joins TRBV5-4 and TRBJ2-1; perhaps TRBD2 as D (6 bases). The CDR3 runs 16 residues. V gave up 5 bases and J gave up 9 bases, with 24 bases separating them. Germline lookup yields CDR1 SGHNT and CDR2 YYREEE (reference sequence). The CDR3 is CASSSQLSRGYVEQFF. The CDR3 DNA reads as TGTGCCAGCAGTTCACAACTTTCGCGGGGATACGTTGAGCAGTTCTTC.

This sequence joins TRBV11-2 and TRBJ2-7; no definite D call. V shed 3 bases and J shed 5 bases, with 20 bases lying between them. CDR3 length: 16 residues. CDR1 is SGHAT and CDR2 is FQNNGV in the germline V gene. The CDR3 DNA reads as TGTGCCAGCAGCTTCTTAATCGGGCGTAGTTACGACGAGCAGTACTTC. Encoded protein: CASSFLIGRSYDEQYF.

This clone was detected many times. The CDR3 DNA is TGTGCCAGCAGTGTCCCGGGACAGGGGCACTACGAGCAGTACTTC. This gives the protein CASSVPGQGHYEQYF. The genes are TRBV28 and TRBJ2-7; the match to TRBD1 covers 10 bases. With V trimmed by 5 bases and J by 3 bases, 7 bases remained unmatched. Germline V gives CDR1 MDHEN, CDR2 SYDVKM. The CDR3 covers 15 residues.

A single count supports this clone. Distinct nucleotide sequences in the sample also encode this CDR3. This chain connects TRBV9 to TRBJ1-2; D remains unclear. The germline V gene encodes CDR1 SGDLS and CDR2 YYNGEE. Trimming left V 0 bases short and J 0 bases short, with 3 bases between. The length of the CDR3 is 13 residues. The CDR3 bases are TGTGCCAGCAGCGTAGAAGCTAACTATGGCTACACCTTC. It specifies CASSVEANYGYTF.

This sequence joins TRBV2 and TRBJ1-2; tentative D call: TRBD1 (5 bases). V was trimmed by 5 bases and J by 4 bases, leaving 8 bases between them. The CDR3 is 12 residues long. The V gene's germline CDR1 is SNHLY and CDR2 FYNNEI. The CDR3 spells CASSTDIYGYTF. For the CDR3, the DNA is TGTGCCAGCAGTACGGACATCTATGGCTACACCTTC.

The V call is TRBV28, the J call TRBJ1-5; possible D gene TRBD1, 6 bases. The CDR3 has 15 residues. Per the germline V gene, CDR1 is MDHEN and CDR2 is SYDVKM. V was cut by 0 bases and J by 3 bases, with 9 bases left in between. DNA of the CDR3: TGTGCCAGCAGTTTATGGGACAGAAACAATCAGCCCCAGCATTTT. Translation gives CASSLWDRNNQPQHF.

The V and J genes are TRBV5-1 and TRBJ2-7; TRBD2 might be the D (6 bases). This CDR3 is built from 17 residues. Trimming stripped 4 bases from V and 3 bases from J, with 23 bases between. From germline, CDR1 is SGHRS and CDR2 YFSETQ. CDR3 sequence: CASSPNLAGRTYYEQYF. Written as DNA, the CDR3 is TGCGCCAGCAGCCCGAATCTGGCGGGAAGAACCTACTACGAGCAGTACTTC.

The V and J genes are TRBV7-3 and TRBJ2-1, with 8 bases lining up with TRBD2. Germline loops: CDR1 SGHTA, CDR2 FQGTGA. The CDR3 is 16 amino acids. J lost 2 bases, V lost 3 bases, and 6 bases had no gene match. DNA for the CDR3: TGTGCCAGCAGCTTGACTAGCGCCAAGACCTACAATGAGCAGTTCTTC. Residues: CASSLTSAKTYNEQFF. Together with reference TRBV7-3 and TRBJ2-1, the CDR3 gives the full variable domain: GAGVSQTPSNKVTEKGKYVELRCDPISGHTALYWYRQSLGQGPEFLIYFQGTGAADDSGLPNDRFFAVRPEGSVSTLKIQRTERGDSAVYLCASSLTSAKTYNEQFFGPGTRLTVL.

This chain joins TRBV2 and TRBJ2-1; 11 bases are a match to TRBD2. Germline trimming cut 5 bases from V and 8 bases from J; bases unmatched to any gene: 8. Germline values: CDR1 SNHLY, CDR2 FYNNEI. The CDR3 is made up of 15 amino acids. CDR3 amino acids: CASSYTSGSGDEQFF. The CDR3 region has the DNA TGTGCCAGCAGTTATACTAGCGGGAGTGGCGATGAGCAGTTCTTC. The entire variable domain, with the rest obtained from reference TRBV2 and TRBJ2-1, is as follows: EPEVTQTPSHQVTQMGQEVILRCVPISNHLYFYWYRQILGQKVEFLVSFYNNEISEKSEIFDDQFSVERPDGSNFTLKIRSTKLEDSAMYFCASSYTSGSGDEQFFGPGTRLTVL.

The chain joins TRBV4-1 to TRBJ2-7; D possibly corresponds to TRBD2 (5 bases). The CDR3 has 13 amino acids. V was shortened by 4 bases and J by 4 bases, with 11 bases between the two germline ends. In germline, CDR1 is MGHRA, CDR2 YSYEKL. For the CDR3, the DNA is TGCGCCAGCAGCCTCCCCGGGAAATACGAGCAGTACTTC. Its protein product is CASSLPGKYEQYF.